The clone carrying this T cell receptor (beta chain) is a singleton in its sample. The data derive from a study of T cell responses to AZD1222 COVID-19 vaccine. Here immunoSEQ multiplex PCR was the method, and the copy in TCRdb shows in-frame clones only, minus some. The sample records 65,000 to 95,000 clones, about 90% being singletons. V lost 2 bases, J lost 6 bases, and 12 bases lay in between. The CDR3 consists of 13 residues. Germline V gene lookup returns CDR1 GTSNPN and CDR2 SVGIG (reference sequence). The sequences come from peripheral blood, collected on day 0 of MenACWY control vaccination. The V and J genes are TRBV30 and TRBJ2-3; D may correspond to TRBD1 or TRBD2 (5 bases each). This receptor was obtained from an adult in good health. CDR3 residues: CAWSFGDRDTQYF. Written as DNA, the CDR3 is TGTGCCTGGAGTTTCGGGGACCGGGATACGCAGTATTTT.